A single sample gave rise to the 13 T cell receptor beta chains below, sequenced in a study of blood T cell repertoires in COVID-19. Profiling relied on immunoSEQ multiplex PCR, and the TCRdb table lists in-frame clones only, not all of them. The table shows about 100,000 clones, with 80% to 95% occurring only once. The sequenced sample consisted of peripheral blood. The source of these receptors is a man in his forties or fifties with active COVID-19.

This clone has only one observation. The chain joins TRBV6-5 to TRBJ2-7, with D perhaps TRBD1 (5 bases). The V end was cut by 7 bases, the J end by 6 bases, with 16 bases between. The length of the CDR3 is 13 residues. Germline lookup yields CDR1 MNHEY and CDR2 SVGAGI. In nucleotides, the CDR3 is TGTGCCAGCAAAGGCTTAGTCGACAGCGAGCAGTACGTC. This sequence encodes CASKGLVDSEQYV.

This rearrangement joins TRBV25-1 to TRBJ2-1, with a weak D call TRBD2 (6 bases). This CDR3 is 16 amino acids long. Germline CDR1 is MGHDK and CDR2 is SYGVNS. V was pared by 10 bases and J by 1 base, with 20 bases between. CDR3 nucleotides: TGTGCCACCGCACACTTCGGCGGGAATTCCTACAATGAGCAGTTCTTC. Its protein is CATAHFGGNSYNEQFF.

This chain uses TRBV7-8 with TRBJ2-1; TRBD2 matches 10 bases. The J segment lost 1 base and the V segment lost 4 bases, leaving 13 bases of the junction unmatched. Germline CDR1 and CDR2: SGHVS and FQNEAQ. The CDR3 totals 19 residues. The CDR3 DNA reads TGTGCCAGCAGCTCCTTGAGGCAGCGGGGGGGCTTATCCTACAATGAGCAGTTCTTC. Its translation: CASSSLRQRGGLSYNEQFF.

The chain is built from TRBV11-3 and TRBJ2-1; tentative D call: TRBD2 (6 bases). V dropped 1 base and J dropped 2 bases, with 12 bases sitting between them. Germline V gene sequence: CDR1 SGHNT, CDR2 YENEEA. CDR3 size: 16 residues. In DNA form, the CDR3 reads TGTGCCAGCAGCTTAGGTCGTAGCGGAGCCTACAATGAGCAGTTCTTC. It translates to CASSLGRSGAYNEQFF.

The rearrangement uses TRBV5-4 and TRBJ2-2, with D hard to call. CDR3 length: 14 amino acids. V lost 6 bases to trimming and J lost 0 bases, with 9 bases between them. Germline-derived CDR1 and CDR2 are SGHNT and YYREEE (reference sequence). This CDR3 reads CASTGPPNTGELFF. As DNA, the CDR3 is TGTGCCAGCACTGGCCCTCCGAACACCGGGGAGCTGTTTTTT.

This clone appeared once. The V and J genes are TRBV2 and TRBJ2-5; unclear D gene. V shed 6 bases and J shed 3 bases, with 14 bases lying between them. The CDR3 is 14 amino acids. Per the germline V gene, CDR1 is SNHLY and CDR2 is FYNNEI. DNA for the CDR3: TGTGCCAGCAGCGCTGATTCGGTAAAAGAGACCCAGTACTTC. Its protein product is CASSADSVKETQYF.

The rearrangement links TRBV7-3 to TRBJ2-5; 9 bases are shared with TRBD2. Germline-derived CDR1 and CDR2 are SGHTA and FQGTGA. The CDR3 has 14 amino acids. J was trimmed by 4 bases and V by 5 bases; bases with no gene match: 5. The CDR3 bases are TGTGCCAGCAGCCCGGGACTAGCTGGAGAGACCCAGTACTTC. This encodes CASSPGLAGETQYF.

The chain links TRBV13 to TRBJ1-2; tentatively, D is TRBD1 (5 bases). Germline values: CDR1 PRHDT, CDR2 FYEKMQ (reference sequence). This CDR3 region has 13 residues. V lost 0 bases to trimming and J lost 8 bases, with 10 bases between them. CDR3 amino acids: CASSLGQAAGYTF. The DNA for the CDR3 is TGTGCCAGCAGCTTAGGACAGGCCGCAGGCTACACCTTC.

The chain combines TRBV6-5 with TRBJ1-2; a weak D match, TRBD1 (6 bases). Germline values: CDR1 MNHEY, CDR2 SVGAGI. Trimming stripped 5 bases from V and 5 bases from J, with 9 bases between. The CDR3 is made up of 12 amino acids. The CDR3 DNA follows: TGTGCCAGCAGTAAACAGGGTTATGGCTACACCTTC. Amino acids: CASSKQGYGYTF.

The chain combines TRBV14 with TRBJ2-1; TRBD2 aligns across 11 bases. Germline-derived CDR1 and CDR2 are SGHDN and FVKESK. The CDR3 runs to 16 residues. The V and J ends lost 3 bases and 5 bases, in that order; junction bases with no gene match: 6. The DNA for the CDR3 is TGTGCCAGCAGCCATTTACTAGCGGGAGTGAACAATGAGCAGTTCTTC. This translates into CASSHLLAGVNNEQFF.

V and J are TRBV11-2 and TRBJ2-5, with TRBD1 identical over 7 bases. The CDR3 length is 14 residues. The trim removed 1 base at V and 4 bases at J, leaving 3 bases unmatched. CDR1 and CDR2 from the germline V gene are SGHAT and FQNNGV. The CDR3 bases are TGTGCCAGCAGCTTAGGACAGGGACGAGAGACCCAGTACTTC. This encodes CASSLGQGRETQYF.

The V and J genes are TRBV6-2 or TRBV6-3 and TRBJ2-1, with 9 bases fitting TRBD2. Germline V lookup: CDR1 MNHEY, CDR2 SVGEGT. The CDR3 sequence is 17 residues long. J was trimmed by 3 bases and V by 1 base; bases with no gene match: 7. The CDR3 DNA is TGTGCCAGCAGTTACTGGCCGACTAGCGGTTTCTACAATGAGCAGTTCTTC. It codes for CASSYWPTSGFYNEQFF.

This chain uses TRBV14 with TRBJ2-2, with a tentative D call TRBD2 (5 bases). Germline CDR1 reads SGHDN; CDR2 reads FVKESK. V was pared by 2 bases and J by 0 bases, with 10 bases between. CDR3 length equals 16 residues. CDR3 protein: CASSQRARANTGELFF. In nucleotides, the CDR3 is TGTGCCAGCAGCCAAAGGGCGAGGGCGAACACCGGGGAGCTGTTTTTT.